The 20 T cell receptor beta chains below were found in one sample sequenced in a study of blood T cell repertoires in COVID-19. The repertoire was sequenced with immunoSEQ multiplex PCR; TCRdb's copy has only in-frame clones and lacks some. The sample contains about 200,000 clones, around 90% of which appear only once. Sequenced input: PBMCs or T cells enriched from blood (not recorded which). The receptors originated from a young woman who had recovered from COVID-19.

The rearrangement links TRBV6-2 or TRBV6-3 to TRBJ1-1, with TRBD1 identical over 9 bases. The CDR3 runs 20 residues. The germline V gene has CDR1 MNHEY and CDR2 SVGEGT. With 0 bases clipped from V and 0 bases from J, the junction kept 14 bases outside the gene matches. CDR3 sequence reads: CASSYSGTGSLFYMNTEAFF. Written as DNA, the CDR3 is TGTGCCAGCAGTTACTCTGGGACAGGGTCACTCTTTTATATGAACACTGAAGCTTTCTTT.

Only a few counts were recorded for this clone. The chain links TRBV19 to TRBJ2-3; D ambiguous. The length of the CDR3 is 13 residues. Trimming pared 0 bases from V and 4 bases from J, leaving 5 bases between. Germline loops: CDR1 LNHDA, CDR2 SQIVND (reference sequence). The DNA of the CDR3 is TGTGCCAGTAGTATAGATAGTTCAGATACGCAGTATTTT. Its protein product is CASSIDSSDTQYF.

J is TRBJ2-7 and V is TRBV28; maybe TRBD2 (5 bases). V was trimmed by 3 bases and J by 4 bases, leaving 13 bases between them. Germline V gene data show CDR1 as MDHEN and CDR2 as SYDVKM. The CDR3 length is 14 residues. In DNA form, the CDR3 reads TGTGCCAGCAGTTTTCCCCGGGATCGGTACGAGCAGTACTTC. This sequence encodes CASSFPRDRYEQYF.

V gene TRBV6-5 combines with J gene TRBJ2-7, with D possibly TRBD2 on 7 matching bases. V lost 4 bases and J lost 6, with 19 bases in between. The CDR3 length is 15 residues. Per the germline V gene, CDR1 is MNHEY and CDR2 is SVGAGI. Here the CDR3 DNA reads TGTGCCAGCAGTTGGGGGGGTGGGGGCCCCGGCGAGCAGTACTTC. It yields the protein CASSWGGGGPGEQYF.

The rearrangement links TRBV12-5 to TRBJ2-2; 9 positions agree with TRBD1. Per the germline V gene, CDR1 is LGHNT and CDR2 is FRNRAP. After removal of 5 bases from V and 0 bases from J, the junction contained 4 bases not matched to a gene. The CDR3 extends over 16 amino acids. CDR3 DNA sequence: TGTGCTAGTGGTGTAGGACAGGGGTCGAACACCGGGGAGCTGTTTTTT. Its protein product is CASGVGQGSNTGELFF.

This chain joins TRBV9 and TRBJ1-1; TRBD1 agrees at 7 bases. CDR1 SGDLS and CDR2 YYNGEE come from the germline V gene. The junction had 4 bases not matched to a gene; V was cut back by 0 bases and J by 2 bases. There are 15 residues in the CDR3. The CDR3 DNA reads as TGTGCCAGCAGCGTAGTGCAGGGGGGAAACACTGAAGCTTTCTTT. Protein product: CASSVVQGGNTEAFF.

The chain employs TRBV11-2 and TRBJ2-7, with 8 nucleotides matching TRBD2. Per germline, CDR1 SGHAT and CDR2 FQNNGV. The CDR3 runs 15 residues. Trimming removed 4 bases from V and 1 base from J; junction bases left unmatched: 6. The CDR3 DNA follows: TGTGCCAGCAGCTCCCGGGGGGGCCTGTCCTACGAGCAGTACTTC. This encodes CASSSRGGLSYEQYF.

The chain links TRBV28 to TRBJ2-1; perhaps TRBD2 as D (6 bases). There are 14 residues in the CDR3. V gave up 10 bases and J gave up 3 bases, with 16 bases separating them. Germline V CDR1 and CDR2: MDHEN, SYDVKM. The CDR3 region is CAIQEGPDYNEQFF. In nucleotides, the CDR3 is TGTGCCATTCAGGAGGGCCCTGACTACAATGAGCAGTTCTTC.

The chain is built from TRBV4-2 and TRBJ2-7, with D possibly TRBD1 on 6 matching bases. The CDR3 length is 17 residues. With 1 base removed from V and 3 bases from J, the gap between germline ends came to 19 bases. The germline gives CDR1 LGHNA, CDR2 YNFKEQ. The CDR3 DNA reads TGTGCCAGCAGCCAAGGACTGGGCCGGGACACCGGCTACGAGCAGTACTTC. Translated, it gives CASSQGLGRDTGYEQYF.

This chain connects TRBV15 to TRBJ2-7, with 8 bases matching TRBD2. CDR3 length: 15 residues. The germline V gene encodes CDR1 LNHNV and CDR2 YYDKDF (reference sequence). Losses at the gene ends were 3 bases for V and 1 base for J; bases not matched to a gene: 5. The CDR3 reads CATSSKPGGSYEQYF. The CDR3 nucleotides are TGTGCCACCAGCAGTAAACCGGGAGGGTCCTACGAGCAGTACTTC. Variable domain in full (rest from reference TRBV15 and TRBJ2-7): DAMVIQNPRYQVTQFGKPVTLSCSQTLNHNVMYWYQQKSSQAPKLLFHYYDKDFNNEADTPDNFQSRRPNTSFCFLDIRSPGLGDTAMYLCATSSKPGGSYEQYFGPGTRLTVT.

The chain has TRBV7-2 and TRBJ2-3; 8 bases agree with TRBD2. V was clipped by 5 bases and J by 4 bases; unmatched bases: 11. CDR3 length: 16 residues. The germline CDR1 and CDR2 sequences are SGHTA and FQGNSA. For the CDR3, the DNA is TGTGCCAGCAGCCATACTAGCGGAGCCGGCCCAGATACGCAGTATTTT. Its translation is CASSHTSGAGPDTQYF.

J is TRBJ2-1 and V is TRBV4-3; TRBD2 agrees at 12 bases. Unmatched junction bases numbered 5, after V lost 5 bases and J lost 3 bases. The CDR3 runs 16 residues. Germline V gene lookup returns CDR1 LGHNA and CDR2 YSLEER. This chain's CDR3 is CASSSTSGGYYNEQFF. CDR3 nucleotides: TGCGCCAGCAGCTCTACTAGCGGGGGGTACTACAATGAGCAGTTCTTC.

The chain has TRBV14 and TRBJ2-1; 8 positions agree with TRBD2. Germline V gene lookup returns CDR1 SGHDN and CDR2 FVKESK. The J segment lost 4 bases and the V segment lost 6 bases, leaving 8 bases of the junction unmatched. This CDR3 is built from 15 residues. The CDR3 protein is CASRLTSGKYNEQFF. CDR3 bases: TGTGCCAGCAGACTTACTAGCGGCAAATACAATGAGCAGTTCTTC.

The genes are TRBV24-1 and TRBJ2-6, with D possibly TRBD1 on 5 matching bases. Germline V gives CDR1 KGHDR, CDR2 SFDVKD. V was trimmed by 1 base and J by 1 base, leaving 7 bases between them. The CDR3 has 16 amino acids. This chain's CDR3 is CATSDLGQSGANVLTF. CDR3 sequence (DNA): TGTGCCACCAGTGATTTAGGACAATCTGGGGCCAACGTCCTGACTTTC.

V gene TRBV19 combines with J gene TRBJ1-5; 9 nucleotides align to TRBD1. The CDR3 has 15 amino acids. Unmatched junction bases numbered 4, after V lost 2 bases and J lost 5 bases. CDR1 is LNHDA, CDR2 SQIVND, per germline (reference sequence). CDR3 loop: CASSIRGTGYQPQHF. CDR3 sequence (DNA): TGTGCCAGTAGTATACGGGGGACAGGGTATCAGCCCCAGCATTTT.

The rearrangement links TRBV5-6 to TRBJ2-2; 12 bases are shared with TRBD2. V lost 4 bases, J lost 4 bases, and 5 bases stayed unmatched. This CDR3 has 16 amino acids. Looked up from germline, CDR1 is SGHDT and CDR2 is YYEEEE. The CDR3 spells CASSQTSGGPTGELFF. In DNA form, the CDR3 reads TGTGCCAGCAGCCAGACTAGCGGGGGCCCCACCGGGGAGCTGTTTTTT.

This clone has a single count. The rearrangement links TRBV6-5 to TRBJ2-1, with D perhaps TRBD1 (6 bases). V gave up 8 bases and J gave up 8 bases, with 10 bases separating them. The CDR3 covers 11 residues. CDR1 is MNHEY and CDR2 is SVGAGI in the germline V gene. CDR3 sequence: CASSQGYEQFF. In nucleotides, the CDR3 is TGTGCCAGCTCCCAGGGGTATGAGCAGTTCTTC.

This chain links TRBV19 with TRBJ2-5; 10 bases are shared with TRBD2. CDR1 and CDR2 (germline): LNHDA, SQIVND (reference sequence). This CDR3 region has 16 residues. The V gene end was trimmed by 3 bases and the J gene end by 1 base; junction bases not matched to a gene: 5. Written as DNA, the CDR3 is TGTGCCAGTAGTATCGCTAGCGGGAGTTCCCAAGAGACCCAGTACTTC. As protein: CASSIASGSSQETQYF.

This sequence joins TRBV28 and TRBJ2-7; no reliable D call. The CDR3 runs to 14 residues. Germline CDR1 is MDHEN and CDR2 is SYDVKM. V was trimmed by 3 bases and J by 1 base, leaving 10 bases between them. CDR3 sequence reads: CASSLVAVSYEQYF. The CDR3 region has the DNA TGTGCCAGCAGTTTGGTGGCAGTATCCTACGAGCAGTACTTC.

The V and J genes are TRBV12-3 or TRBV12-4 and TRBJ2-3, with no clear D. This CDR3 region has 12 residues. Trimming left V 6 bases short and J 2 bases short, with 6 bases between. CDR3 DNA: TGTGCCAGCAGCCAAAACACAGATACGCAGTATTTT. Residues: CASSQNTDTQYF.